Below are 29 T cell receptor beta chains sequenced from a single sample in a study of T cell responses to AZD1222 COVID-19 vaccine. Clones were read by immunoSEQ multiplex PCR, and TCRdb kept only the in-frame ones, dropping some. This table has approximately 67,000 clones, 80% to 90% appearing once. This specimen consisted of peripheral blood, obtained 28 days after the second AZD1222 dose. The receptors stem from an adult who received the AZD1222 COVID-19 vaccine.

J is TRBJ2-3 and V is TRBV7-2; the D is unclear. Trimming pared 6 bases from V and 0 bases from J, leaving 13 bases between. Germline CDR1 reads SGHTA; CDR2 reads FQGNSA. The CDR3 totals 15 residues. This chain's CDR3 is CASSVDAPSTDTQYF. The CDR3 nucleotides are TGTGCCAGCAGTGTAGATGCCCCTAGCACAGATACGCAGTATTTT.

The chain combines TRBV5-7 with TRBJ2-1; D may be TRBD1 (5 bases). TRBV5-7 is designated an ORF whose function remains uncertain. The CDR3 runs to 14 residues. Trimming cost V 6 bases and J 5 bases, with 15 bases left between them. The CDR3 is CASKGAARHNEQFF. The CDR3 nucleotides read TGTGCCAGCAAAGGGGCCGCGCGACACAATGAGCAGTTCTTC.

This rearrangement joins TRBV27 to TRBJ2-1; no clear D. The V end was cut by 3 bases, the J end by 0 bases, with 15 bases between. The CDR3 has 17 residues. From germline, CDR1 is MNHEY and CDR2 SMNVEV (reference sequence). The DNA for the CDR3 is TGTGCCAGCAGTTTTAAAGTGGGTCTGAGCTCCTACAATGAGCAGTTCTTC. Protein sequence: CASSFKVGLSSYNEQFF.

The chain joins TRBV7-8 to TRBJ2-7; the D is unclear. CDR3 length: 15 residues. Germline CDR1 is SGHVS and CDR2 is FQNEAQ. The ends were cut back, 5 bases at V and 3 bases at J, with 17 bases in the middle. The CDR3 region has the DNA TGTGCCAGCAGCCAACCACGGGTTTCCATCTACGAGCAGTACTTC. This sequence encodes CASSQPRVSIYEQYF.

CDR3 DNA sequence: TGTGCCAGCAGCCAAGAGTCTGCTGGAAACACCATATATTTT. It is translated as CASSQESAGNTIYF. The chain couples TRBV3-1 (or the pseudogene TRBV3-2) to TRBJ1-3; D gene uncertain. The CDR3 contains 14 residues. V was trimmed by 0 bases and J by 2 bases, leaving 5 bases between them. Per the germline V gene, CDR1 is LGHDT and CDR2 is YNNKEL (reference sequence).

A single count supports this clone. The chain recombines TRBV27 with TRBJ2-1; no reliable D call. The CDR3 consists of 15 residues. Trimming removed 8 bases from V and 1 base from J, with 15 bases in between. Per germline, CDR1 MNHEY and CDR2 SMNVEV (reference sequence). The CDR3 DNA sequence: TGTGCCAGCGGGCCCGGAGACCCTTCCTACAATGAGCAGTTCTTC. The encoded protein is CASGPGDPSYNEQFF.

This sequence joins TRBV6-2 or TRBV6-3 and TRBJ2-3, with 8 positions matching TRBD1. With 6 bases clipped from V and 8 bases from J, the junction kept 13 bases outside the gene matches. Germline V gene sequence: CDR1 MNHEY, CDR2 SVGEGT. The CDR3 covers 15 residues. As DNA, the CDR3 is TGTGCCAGCAGCCCTACCGGACAGGGCGTGGGTACGCAGTATTTT. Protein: CASSPTGQGVGTQYF.

This chain's CDR3 is CASSPGQTNSPLHF. In DNA, the CDR3 is TGTGCCAGCAGTCCGGGACAGACTAATTCACCCCTCCACTTT. The V gene is TRBV28, the J gene TRBJ1-6, with 7 nucleotides matching TRBD1. Germline V gives CDR1 MDHEN, CDR2 SYDVKM. V trimming: 5 bases; J trimming: 6 bases; junction bases outside the gene matches: 4. The CDR3 consists of 14 residues.

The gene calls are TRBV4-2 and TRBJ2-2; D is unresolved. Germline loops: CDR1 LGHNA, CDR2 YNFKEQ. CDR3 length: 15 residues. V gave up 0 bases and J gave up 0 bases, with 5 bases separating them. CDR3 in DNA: TGTGCCAGCAGCCAAGATTCTCCGAACACCGGGGAGCTGTTTTTT. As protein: CASSQDSPNTGELFF.

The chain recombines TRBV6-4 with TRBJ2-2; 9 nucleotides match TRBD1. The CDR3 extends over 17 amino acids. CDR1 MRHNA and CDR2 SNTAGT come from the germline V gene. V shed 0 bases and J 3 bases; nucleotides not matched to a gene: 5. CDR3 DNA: TGTGCCAGCAGTGACTCAGGGACAGGGCTTCACACCGGGGAGCTGTTTTTT. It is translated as CASSDSGTGLHTGELFF.

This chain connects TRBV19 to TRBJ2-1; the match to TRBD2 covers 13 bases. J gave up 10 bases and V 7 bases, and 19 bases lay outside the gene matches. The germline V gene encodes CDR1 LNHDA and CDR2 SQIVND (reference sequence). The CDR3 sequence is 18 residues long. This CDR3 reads CASTPTTPTSGRAGEQFF. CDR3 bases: TGTGCCAGTACGCCGACGACACCCACTAGCGGGAGGGCCGGCGAGCAGTTCTTC.

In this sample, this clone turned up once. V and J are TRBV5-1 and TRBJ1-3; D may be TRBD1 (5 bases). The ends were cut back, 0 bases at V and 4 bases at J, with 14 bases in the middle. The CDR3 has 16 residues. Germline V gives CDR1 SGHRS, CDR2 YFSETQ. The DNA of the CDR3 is TGCGCCAGCAGCTTGGGAGGTACAGGCGGCGGAAACACCATATATTTT. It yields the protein CASSLGGTGGGNTIYF.

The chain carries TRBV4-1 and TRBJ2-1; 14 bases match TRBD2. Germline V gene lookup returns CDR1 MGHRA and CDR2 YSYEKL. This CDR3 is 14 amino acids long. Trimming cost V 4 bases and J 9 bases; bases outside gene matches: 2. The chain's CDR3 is CASSRGLAGAEQFF. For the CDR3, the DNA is TGCGCCAGCAGCCGGGGACTAGCGGGAGCTGAGCAGTTCTTC.

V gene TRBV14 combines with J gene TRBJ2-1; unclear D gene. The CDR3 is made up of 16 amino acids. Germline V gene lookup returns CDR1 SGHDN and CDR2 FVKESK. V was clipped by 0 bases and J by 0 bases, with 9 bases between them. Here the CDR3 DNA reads TGTGCCAGCAGCCAAGATGTCCGAAACTCCTACAATGAGCAGTTCTTC. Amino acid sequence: CASSQDVRNSYNEQFF.

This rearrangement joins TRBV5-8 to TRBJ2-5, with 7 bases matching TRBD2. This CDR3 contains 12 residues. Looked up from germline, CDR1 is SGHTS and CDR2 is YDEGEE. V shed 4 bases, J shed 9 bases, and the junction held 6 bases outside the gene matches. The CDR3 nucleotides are TGTGCCAGCAGCCCAAGCGGGAAGGCCCAGTACTTC. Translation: CASSPSGKAQYF.

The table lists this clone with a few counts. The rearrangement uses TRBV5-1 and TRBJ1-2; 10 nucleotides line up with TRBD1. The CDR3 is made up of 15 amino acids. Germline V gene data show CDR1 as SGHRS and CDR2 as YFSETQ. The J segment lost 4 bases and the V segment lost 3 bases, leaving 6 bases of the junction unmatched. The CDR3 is CASSSQGQGSYGYTF. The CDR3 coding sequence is TGCGCCAGCAGCTCACAGGGACAGGGGTCCTATGGCTACACCTTC.

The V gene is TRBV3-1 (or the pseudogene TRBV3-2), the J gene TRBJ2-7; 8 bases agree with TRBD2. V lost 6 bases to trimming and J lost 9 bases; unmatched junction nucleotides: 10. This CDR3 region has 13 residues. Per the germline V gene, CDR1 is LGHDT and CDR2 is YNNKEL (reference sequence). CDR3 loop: CASSRGGGRRQYF. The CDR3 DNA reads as TGTGCCAGCAGTCGAGGCGGGGGGCGAAGGCAGTACTTC.

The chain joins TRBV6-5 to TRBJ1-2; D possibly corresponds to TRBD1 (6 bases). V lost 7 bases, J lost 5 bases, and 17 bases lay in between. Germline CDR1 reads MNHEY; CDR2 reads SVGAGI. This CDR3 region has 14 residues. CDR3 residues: CASILSGHSYGYTF. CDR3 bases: TGTGCCAGCATCCTCTCGGGACATAGTTATGGCTACACCTTC.

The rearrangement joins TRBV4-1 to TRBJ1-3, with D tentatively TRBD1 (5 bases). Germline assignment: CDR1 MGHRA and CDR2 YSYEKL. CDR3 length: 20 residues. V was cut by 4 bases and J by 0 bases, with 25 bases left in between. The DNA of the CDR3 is TGCGCCAGCAGCCTGCCCTGGGACGGCCATGTGTCCTACTCTGGAAACACCATATATTTT. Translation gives CASSLPWDGHVSYSGNTIYF.

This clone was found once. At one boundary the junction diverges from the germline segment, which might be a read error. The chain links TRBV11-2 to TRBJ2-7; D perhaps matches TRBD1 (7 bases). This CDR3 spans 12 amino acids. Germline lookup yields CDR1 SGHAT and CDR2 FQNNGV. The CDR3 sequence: CASQNQLEGADF. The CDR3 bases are TGTGCCAGCCAAAACCAGTTGGAGGGGGCGGACTTC. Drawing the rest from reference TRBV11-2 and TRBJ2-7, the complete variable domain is EAGVAQSPRYKIIEKRQSVAFWCNPISGHATLYWYQQILGQGPKLLIQFQNNGVVDDSQLPKDRFSAERLKGVDSTLKIQPAKLEDSAVYLCASQNQLEGADFGPGTRLTVT.

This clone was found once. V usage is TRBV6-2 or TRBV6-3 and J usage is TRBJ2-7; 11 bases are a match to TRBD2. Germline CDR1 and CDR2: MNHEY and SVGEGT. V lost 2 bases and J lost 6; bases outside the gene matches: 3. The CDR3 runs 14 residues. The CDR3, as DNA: TGTGCCAGCAGTTACCAACTAGCGGGAGTCGAGCAGTACTTC. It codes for CASSYQLAGVEQYF.

The CDR3 DNA reads TGTGCCAGTAATGGGCCCTCAGAGGTTGAAGCTTTCTTT. Protein sequence: CASNGPSEVEAFF. The chain recombines TRBV19 with TRBJ1-1; D is undetermined. Per germline, CDR1 LNHDA and CDR2 SQIVND (reference sequence). Deletions cut 7 bases from V and 7 bases from J, with 16 bases between. The CDR3 runs 13 residues.

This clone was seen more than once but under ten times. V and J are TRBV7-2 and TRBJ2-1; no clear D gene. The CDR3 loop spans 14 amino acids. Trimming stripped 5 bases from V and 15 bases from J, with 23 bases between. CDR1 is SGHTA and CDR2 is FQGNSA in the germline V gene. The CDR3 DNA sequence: TGTGCCAGCAGCCTACCCGCCCTTTCTGAGGTGCTGTTCTTC. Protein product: CASSLPALSEVLFF.

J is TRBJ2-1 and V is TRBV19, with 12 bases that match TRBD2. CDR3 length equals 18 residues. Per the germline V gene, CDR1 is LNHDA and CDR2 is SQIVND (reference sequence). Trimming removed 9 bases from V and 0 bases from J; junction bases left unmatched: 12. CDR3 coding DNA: TGTGCCAGCACCCCGGGGACTAGCGGGCTATCCTCCTACAATGAGCAGTTCTTC. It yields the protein CASTPGTSGLSSYNEQFF.

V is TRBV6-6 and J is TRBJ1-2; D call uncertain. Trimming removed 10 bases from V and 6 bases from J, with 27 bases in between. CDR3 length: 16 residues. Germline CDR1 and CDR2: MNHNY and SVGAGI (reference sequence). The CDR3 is CATLGPLRREGNGYTF. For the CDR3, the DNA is TGTGCCACTCTCGGGCCACTGCGACGGGAGGGAAATGGCTACACCTTC.

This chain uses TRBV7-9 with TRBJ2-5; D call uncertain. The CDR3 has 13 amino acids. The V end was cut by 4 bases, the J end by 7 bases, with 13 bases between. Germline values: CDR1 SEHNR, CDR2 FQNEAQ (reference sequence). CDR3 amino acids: CASSWGSEGTQYF. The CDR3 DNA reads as TGTGCCAGCAGCTGGGGATCGGAAGGGACCCAGTACTTC.

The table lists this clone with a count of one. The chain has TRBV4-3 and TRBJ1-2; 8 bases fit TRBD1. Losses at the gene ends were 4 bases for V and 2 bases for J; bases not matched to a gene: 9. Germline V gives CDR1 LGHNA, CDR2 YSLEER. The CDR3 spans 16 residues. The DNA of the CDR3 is TGCGCCAGCAGCCCGAACGTACAGGGGGTAAACTATGGCTACACCTTC. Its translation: CASSPNVQGVNYGYTF.

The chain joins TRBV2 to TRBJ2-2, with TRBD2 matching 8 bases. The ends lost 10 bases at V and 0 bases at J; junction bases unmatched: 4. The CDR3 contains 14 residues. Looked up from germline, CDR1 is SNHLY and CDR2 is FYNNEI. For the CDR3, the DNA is TGTGCCACCAGGACTAGCTCGAACACCGGGGAGCTGTTTTTT. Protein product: CATRTSSNTGELFF.

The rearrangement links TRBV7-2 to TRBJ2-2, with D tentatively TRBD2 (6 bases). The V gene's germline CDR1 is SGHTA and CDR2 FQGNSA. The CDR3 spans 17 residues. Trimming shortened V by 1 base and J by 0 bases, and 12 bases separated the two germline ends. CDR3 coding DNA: TGTGCCAGCAGCTTAGGGCGACTAGGGGCGAACACCGGGGAGCTGTTTTTT. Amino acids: CASSLGRLGANTGELFF.